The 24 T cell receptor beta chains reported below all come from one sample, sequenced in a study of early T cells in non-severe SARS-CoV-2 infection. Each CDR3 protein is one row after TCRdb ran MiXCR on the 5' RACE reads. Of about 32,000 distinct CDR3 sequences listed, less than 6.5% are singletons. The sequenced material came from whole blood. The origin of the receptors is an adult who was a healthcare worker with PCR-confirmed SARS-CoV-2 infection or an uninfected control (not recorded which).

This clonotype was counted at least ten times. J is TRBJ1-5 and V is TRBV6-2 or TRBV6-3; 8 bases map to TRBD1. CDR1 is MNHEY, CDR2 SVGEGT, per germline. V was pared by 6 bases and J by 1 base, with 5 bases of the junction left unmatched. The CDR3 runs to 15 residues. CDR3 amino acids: CASSTTGGSNQPQHF. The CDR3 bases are TGTGCCAGCAGCACCACAGGGGGAAGCAATCAGCCCCAGCATTTT.

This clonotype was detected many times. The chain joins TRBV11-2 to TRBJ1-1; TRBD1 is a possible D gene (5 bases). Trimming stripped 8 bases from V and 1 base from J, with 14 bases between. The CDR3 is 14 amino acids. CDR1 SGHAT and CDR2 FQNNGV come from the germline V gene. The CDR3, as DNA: TGTGCCAGCTCAGTATCGGGACCGAACACTGAAGCTTTCTTT. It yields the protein CASSVSGPNTEAFF.

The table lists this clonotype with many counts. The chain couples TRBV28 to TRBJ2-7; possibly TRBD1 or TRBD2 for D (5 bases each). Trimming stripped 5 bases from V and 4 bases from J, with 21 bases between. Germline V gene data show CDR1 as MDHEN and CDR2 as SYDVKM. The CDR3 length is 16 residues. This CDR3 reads CASSGPGTESSYEQYF. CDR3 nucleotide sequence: TGTGCCAGCAGTGGGCCAGGGACGGAATCTTCGTACGAGCAGTACTTC.

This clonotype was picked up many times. The CDR3: CSFSSTTGDEQYF. For the CDR3, the DNA is TGCAGTTTTTCCTCAACTACAGGGGACGAGCAGTACTTC. This chain uses TRBV29-1 with TRBJ2-7, with TRBD1 matching over 7 bases. Germline assignment: CDR1 SQVTM and CDR2 ANQGSEA. The CDR3 is 13 amino acids.

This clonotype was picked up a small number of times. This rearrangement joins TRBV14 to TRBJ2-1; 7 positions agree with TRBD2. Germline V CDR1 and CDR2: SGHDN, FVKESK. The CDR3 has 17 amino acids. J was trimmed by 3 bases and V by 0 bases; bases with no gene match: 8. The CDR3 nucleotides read TGTGCCAGCAGCCAAGATGCGGGAGCGCGCATCTACAATGAGCAGTTCTTC. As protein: CASSQDAGARIYNEQFF.

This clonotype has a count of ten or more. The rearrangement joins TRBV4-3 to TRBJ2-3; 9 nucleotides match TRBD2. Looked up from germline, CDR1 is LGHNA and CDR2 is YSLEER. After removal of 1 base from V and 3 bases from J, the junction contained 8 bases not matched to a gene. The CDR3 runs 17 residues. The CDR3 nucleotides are TGCGCCAGCAGCCAAGTTTTAGCGGGAGCCCTTACAGATACGCAGTATTTT. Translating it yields CASSQVLAGALTDTQYF.

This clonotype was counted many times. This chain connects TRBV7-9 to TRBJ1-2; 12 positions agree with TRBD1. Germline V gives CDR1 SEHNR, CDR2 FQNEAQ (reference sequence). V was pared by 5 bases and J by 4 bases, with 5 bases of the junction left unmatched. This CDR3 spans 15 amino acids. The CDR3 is CASSQGQGAFYGYTF. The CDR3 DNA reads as TGTGCCAGCAGCCAGGGACAGGGGGCTTTCTATGGCTACACCTTC.

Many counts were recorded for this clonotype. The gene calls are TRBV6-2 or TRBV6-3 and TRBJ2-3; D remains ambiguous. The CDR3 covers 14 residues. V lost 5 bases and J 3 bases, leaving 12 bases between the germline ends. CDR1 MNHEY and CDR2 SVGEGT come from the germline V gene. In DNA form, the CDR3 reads TGTGCCAGCAGTCTGAGCGCCTTAACAGATACGCAGTATTTT. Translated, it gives CASSLSALTDTQYF.

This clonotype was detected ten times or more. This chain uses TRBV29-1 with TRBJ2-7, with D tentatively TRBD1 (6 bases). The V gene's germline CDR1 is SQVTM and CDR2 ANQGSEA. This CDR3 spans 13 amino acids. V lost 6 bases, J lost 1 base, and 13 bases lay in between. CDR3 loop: CSVGTSRSYEQYF. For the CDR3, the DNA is TGCAGCGTAGGGACATCGAGGTCCTACGAGCAGTACTTC.

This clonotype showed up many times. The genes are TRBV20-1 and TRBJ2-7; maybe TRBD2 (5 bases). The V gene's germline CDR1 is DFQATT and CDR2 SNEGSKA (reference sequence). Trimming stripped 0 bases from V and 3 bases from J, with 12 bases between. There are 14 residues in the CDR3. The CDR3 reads CSARDPGDDYEQYF. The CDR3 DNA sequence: TGCAGTGCTAGAGATCCCGGGGATGACTACGAGCAGTACTTC.

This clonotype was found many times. CDR3: CSARDFGRGAIGNQPQHF. The CDR3 DNA is TGCAGTGCTAGAGATTTTGGCAGGGGGGCTATCGGCAATCAGCCCCAGCATTTT. The chain uses TRBV20-1 and TRBJ1-5, with TRBD1 matching 7 bases. Germline-derived CDR1 and CDR2 are DFQATT and SNEGSKA (reference sequence). V lost 0 bases and J lost 2; bases outside the gene matches: 13. The CDR3 contains 18 residues.

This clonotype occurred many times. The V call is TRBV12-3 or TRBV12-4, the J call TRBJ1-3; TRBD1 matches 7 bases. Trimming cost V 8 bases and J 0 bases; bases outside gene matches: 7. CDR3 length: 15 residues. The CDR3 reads CASQGDDTSGNTIYF. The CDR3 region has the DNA TGTGCCAGCCAGGGGGATGACACCTCTGGAAACACCATATATTTT.

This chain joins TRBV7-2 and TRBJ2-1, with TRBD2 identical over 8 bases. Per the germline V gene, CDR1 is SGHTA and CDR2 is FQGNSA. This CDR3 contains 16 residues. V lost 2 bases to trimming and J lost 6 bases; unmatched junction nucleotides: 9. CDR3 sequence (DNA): TGTGCCAGCAGCTTAAGAGGAGGACTAGCAGGCAATGAGCAGTTCTTC. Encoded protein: CASSLRGGLAGNEQFF. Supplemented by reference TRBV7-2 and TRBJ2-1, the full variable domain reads GAGVSQSPSNKVTEKGKDVELRCDPISGHTALYWYRQSLGQGLEFLIYFQGNSAPDKSGLPSDRFSAERTGGSVSTLTIQRTQQEDSAVYLCASSLRGGLAGNEQFFGPGTRLTVL.

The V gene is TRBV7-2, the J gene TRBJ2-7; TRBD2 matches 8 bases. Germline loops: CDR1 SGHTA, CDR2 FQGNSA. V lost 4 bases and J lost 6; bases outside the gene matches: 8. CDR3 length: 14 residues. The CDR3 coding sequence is TGTGCCAGCAGCTCTCCGGGACTAGTTTTCGAGCAGTACTTC. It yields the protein CASSSPGLVFEQYF.

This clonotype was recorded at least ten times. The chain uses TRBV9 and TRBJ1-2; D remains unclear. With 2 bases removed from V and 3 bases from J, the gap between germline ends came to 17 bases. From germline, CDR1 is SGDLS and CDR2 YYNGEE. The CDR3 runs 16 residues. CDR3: CASSVGEGGVDYGYTF. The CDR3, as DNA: TGTGCCAGCAGCGTCGGAGAAGGAGGTGTAGACTATGGCTACACCTTC. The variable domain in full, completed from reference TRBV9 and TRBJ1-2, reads DSGVTQTPKHLITATGQRVTLRCSPRSGDLSVYWYQQSLDQGLQFLIQYYNGEERAKGNILERFSAQQFPDLHSELNLSSLELGDSALYFCASSVGEGGVDYGYTFGSGTRLTVV.

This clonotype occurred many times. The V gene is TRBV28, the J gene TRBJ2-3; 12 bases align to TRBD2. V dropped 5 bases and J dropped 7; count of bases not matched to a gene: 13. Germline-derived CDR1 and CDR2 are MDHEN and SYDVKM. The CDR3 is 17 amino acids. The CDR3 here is CASSLPSPSGRGYTQYF. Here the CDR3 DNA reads TGTGCCAGCAGTCTCCCTTCACCTAGCGGGAGGGGGTATACGCAGTATTTT.

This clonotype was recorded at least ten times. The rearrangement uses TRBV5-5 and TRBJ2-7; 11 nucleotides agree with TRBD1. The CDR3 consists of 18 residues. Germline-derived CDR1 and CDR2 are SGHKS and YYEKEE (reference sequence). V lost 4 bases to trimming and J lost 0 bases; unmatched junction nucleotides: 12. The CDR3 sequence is CASSRGGQGAKYSYEQYF. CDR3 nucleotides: TGTGCCAGCAGCCGAGGCGGACAGGGGGCAAAGTACTCCTACGAGCAGTACTTC.

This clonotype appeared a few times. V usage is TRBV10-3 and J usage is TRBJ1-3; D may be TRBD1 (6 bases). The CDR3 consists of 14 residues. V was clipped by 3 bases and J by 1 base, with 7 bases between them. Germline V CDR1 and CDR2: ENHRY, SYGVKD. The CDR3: CAISEQGSGNTIYF. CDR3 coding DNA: TGTGCCATCAGTGAACAGGGATCTGGAAACACCATATATTTT.

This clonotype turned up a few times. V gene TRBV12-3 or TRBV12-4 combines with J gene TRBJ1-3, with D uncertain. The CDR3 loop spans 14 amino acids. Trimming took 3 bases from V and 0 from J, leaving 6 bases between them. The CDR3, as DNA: TGTGCCAGCAGTTTTCAACACTCTGGAAACACCATATATTTT. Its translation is CASSFQHSGNTIYF.

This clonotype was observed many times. This CDR3 reads CASSVLAGGPDTQYF. CDR3 sequence (DNA): TGTGCCAGCAGCGTACTAGCGGGAGGGCCAGATACGCAGTATTTT. The chain has TRBV9 and TRBJ2-3; 12 nucleotides line up with TRBD2. V shed 1 base and J 4 bases; nucleotides not matched to a gene: 1. Looked up from germline, CDR1 is SGDLS and CDR2 is YYNGEE. CDR3 length: 15 residues.

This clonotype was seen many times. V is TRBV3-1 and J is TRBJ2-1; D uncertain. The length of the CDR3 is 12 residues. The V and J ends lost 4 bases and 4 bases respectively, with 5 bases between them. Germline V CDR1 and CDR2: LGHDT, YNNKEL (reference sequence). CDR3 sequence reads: CASSLGYNEQFF. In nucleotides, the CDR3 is TGTGCCAGCAGCCTAGGGTACAATGAGCAGTTCTTC.

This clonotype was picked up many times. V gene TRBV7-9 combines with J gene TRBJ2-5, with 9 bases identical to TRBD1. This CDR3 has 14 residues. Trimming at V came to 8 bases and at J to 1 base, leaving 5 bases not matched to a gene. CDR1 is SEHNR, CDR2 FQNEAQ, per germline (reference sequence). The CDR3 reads CASLQGAPQETQYF. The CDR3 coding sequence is TGTGCCAGCCTACAGGGGGCACCCCAAGAGACCCAGTACTTC.

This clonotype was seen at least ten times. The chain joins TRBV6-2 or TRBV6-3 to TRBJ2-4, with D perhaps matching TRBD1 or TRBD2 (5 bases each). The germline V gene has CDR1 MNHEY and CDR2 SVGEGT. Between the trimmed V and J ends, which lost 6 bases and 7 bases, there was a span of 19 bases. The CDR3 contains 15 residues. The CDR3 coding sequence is TGTGCCAGCAGGACTGGGGACGCACGTCGGAACATTCAGTACTTC. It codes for CASRTGDARRNIQYF.

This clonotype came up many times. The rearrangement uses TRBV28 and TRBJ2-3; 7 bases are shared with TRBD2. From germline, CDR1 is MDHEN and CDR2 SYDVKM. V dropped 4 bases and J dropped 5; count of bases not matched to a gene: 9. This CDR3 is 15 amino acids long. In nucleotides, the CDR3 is TGTGCCAGCAGTTCCGAGGCGGGAGTAGTAGATACGCAGTATTTT. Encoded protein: CASSSEAGVVDTQYF. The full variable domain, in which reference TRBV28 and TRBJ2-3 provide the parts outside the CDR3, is DVKVTQSSRYLVKRTGEKVFLECVQDMDHENMFWYRQDPGLGLRLIYFSYDVKMKEKGDIPEGYSVSREKKERFSLILESASTNQTSMYLCASSSEAGVVDTQYFGPGTRLTVL.